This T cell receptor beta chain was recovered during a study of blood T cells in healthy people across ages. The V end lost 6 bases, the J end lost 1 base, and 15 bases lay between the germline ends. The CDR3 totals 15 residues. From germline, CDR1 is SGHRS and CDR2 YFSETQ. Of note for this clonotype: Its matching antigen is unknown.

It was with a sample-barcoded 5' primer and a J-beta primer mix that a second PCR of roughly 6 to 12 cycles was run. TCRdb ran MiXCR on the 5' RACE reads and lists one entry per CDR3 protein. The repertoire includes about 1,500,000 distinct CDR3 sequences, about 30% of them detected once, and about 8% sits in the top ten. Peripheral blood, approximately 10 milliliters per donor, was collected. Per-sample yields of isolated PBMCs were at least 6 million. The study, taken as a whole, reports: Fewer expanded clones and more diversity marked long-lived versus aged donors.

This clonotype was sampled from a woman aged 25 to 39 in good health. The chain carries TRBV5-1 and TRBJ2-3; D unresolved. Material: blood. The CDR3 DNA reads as TGCGCCAGCAAGAATGGGCAGGTGGGCACAGATACGCAGTATTTT. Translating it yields CASKNGQVGTDTQYF.